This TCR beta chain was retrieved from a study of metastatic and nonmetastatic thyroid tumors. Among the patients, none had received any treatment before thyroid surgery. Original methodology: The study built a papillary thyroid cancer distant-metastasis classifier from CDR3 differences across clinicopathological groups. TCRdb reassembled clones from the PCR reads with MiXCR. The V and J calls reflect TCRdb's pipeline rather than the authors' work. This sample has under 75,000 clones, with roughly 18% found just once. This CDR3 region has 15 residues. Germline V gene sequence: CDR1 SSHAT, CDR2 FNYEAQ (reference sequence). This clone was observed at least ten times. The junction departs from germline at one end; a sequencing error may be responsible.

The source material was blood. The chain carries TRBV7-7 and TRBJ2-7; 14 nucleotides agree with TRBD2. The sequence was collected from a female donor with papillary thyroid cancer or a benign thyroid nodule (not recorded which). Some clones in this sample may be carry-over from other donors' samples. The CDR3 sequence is CASSPGTSGSGEQYF. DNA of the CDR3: TGTGCTAGCAGCCCCGGGACTAGCGGGAGCGGCGAGCAGTACTTC.